These 2 T cell receptor beta chains originate from one sample sequenced in a study of blood T cell repertoires in COVID-19. Using immunoSEQ multiplex PCR, the repertoire was profiled, and TCRdb retains in-frame clones only, with some absent. The table has around 110,000 clones, roughly 88% seen once. Source material: peripheral blood. The receptors derive from a man aged 50 or older with active or convalescent COVID-19.

The chain joins TRBV5-1 to TRBJ1-2, with 12 bases that match TRBD1. Losses at the gene ends were 4 bases for V and 4 bases for J; bases not matched to a gene: 11. The CDR3 extends over 17 amino acids. The germline V gene has CDR1 SGHRS and CDR2 YFSETQ. This chain's CDR3 is CASSPNPGTGGIYGYTF. The CDR3 bases are TGCGCCAGCAGCCCTAATCCCGGGACAGGGGGCATCTATGGCTACACCTTC.

This chain links TRBV18 with TRBJ2-3; TRBD2 matches 7 bases. The length of the CDR3 is 18 residues. Germline trimming cut 3 bases from V and 6 bases from J; bases unmatched to any gene: 18. The V gene's germline CDR1 is KGHSH and CDR2 LQKENI. CDR3 nucleotide sequence: TGTGCCAGCTCACCTCAGCCAGGGACTACTGCTTGGGCGGATACGCAGTATTTT. This translates into CASSPQPGTTAWADTQYF.